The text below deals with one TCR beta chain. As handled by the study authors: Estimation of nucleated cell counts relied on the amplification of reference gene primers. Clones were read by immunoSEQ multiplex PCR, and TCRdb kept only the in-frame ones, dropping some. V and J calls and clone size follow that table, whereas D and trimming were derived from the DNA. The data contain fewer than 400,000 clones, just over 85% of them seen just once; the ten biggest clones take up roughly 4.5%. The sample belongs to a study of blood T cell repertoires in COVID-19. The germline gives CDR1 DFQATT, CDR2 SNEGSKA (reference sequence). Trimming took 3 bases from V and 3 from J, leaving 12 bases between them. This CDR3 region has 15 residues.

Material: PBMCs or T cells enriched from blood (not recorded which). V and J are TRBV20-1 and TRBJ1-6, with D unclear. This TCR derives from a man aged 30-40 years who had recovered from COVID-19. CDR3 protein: CSASLQTSYNSPLHF. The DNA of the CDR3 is TGCAGTGCTAGTCTTCAGACAAGCTATAATTCACCCCTCCACTTT.